Listed below are T cell receptor beta chains from one sample, sequenced in a study of cytomegalovirus exposure and HLA in healthy donors. Profiling relied on immunoSEQ multiplex PCR, and the TCRdb table lists in-frame clones only, not all of them. The repertoire holds approximately 160,000 clones, with approximately 82% as singletons. Sequencing was performed on PBMCs. Receptor source: a male donor in good health and CMV-seronegative. Both conserved end residues are part of each CDR3. Each record gives: clone size, J gene, V gene, D gene, CDR3 DNA, CDR3 protein. The D gene is left open where the match is weak. Some rows have no size entry. The others give once, few or many, or a class for an expanded clone.

. | TRBJ2-7 | TRBV18 | . | TGTGCCAGCTCACAGGTCTTAGCGAGCTCCTACGAGCAGTACTTC | CASSQVLASSYEQYF
. | TRBJ1-5 | TRBV15 | TRBD1 | TGTGCCACCAGCAGAGATCCAGGGGGCGGACAGCCCCAGCATTTT | CATSRDPGGGQPQHF
once | TRBJ1-1 | TRBV13 | . | TGTGCCAGCAGCTTGACAGGCCCGGGGACTGAAGCTTTCTTT | CASSLTGPGTEAFF
. | TRBJ2-1 | TRBV7-9 | . | TGTGCCAGCAGCTTGGGGACATTGAATGAGCAGTTCTTC | CASSLGTLNEQFF
. | TRBJ1-4 | TRBV7-9 | TRBD1 | TGTGCCAGCAGCGCACAGGGGGCGACTAATGAAAAACTGTTTTTT | CASSAQGATNEKLFF
. | TRBJ1-5 | TRBV7-2 | TRBD1 | TGTGCCAGCAGTACGGGACAGGGGGCTCAGCCCCAGCATTTT | CASSTGQGAQPQHF
few | TRBJ1-2 | TRBV5-1 | TRBD1 | TGCGCCAGCAGCGGGGGACAGAGCGGTGGCTACACCTTC | CASSGGQSGGYTF
. | TRBJ1-1 | TRBV7-9 | . | TGTTCCAGCAGGGAGACCGATTACACTGAAGCTTTCTTT | CSSRETDYTEAFF
. | TRBJ2-1 | TRBV7-6 | . | TGTGCCAGCAGCTTATGGCCTAGCCCAAATGAGCAGTTCTTC | CASSLWPSPNEQFF
. | TRBJ1-2 | TRBV6-6 | . | TGTGCCAGCAGTTTACAGGATTACTATGGCTACACCTTC | CASSLQDYYGYTF
. | TRBJ2-7 | TRBV9 | . | TGTGCCAGCAGCGGGACGGGGAGCTCCTACGAGCAGTACTTC | CASSGTGSSYEQYF
. | TRBJ1-6 | TRBV25-1 | TRBD1 | TGTGCCAGCAGTGAAGTTCGGACAGGGGTTTCACCCCTCCACTTT | CASSEVRTGVSPLHF
. | TRBJ2-1 | TRBV5-8 | TRBD2 | TGTGCCAGCAGCCCCGGGACTAGTGCCTACAATGAGCAGTTCTTC | CASSPGTSAYNEQFF
. | TRBJ2-7 | TRBV18 | . | TGTGCCAGCTCACCACCGGGGGGTACGCTCTACGAGCAGTACTTC | CASSPPGGTLYEQYF
. | TRBJ1-4 | TRBV6-5 | . | TGTGCCAGCAGTTCTCAAATCAGGGGTGCTAATGAAAAACTGTTTTTT | CASSSQIRGANEKLFF
. | TRBJ2-5 | TRBV7-8 | . | TGTGCCAGCAGCCCCTGGACCCAGGGGGAGACCCAGTACTTC | CASSPWTQGETQYF
. | TRBJ2-7 | TRBV9 | . | TGTGCCAGCAGCGGCGTAAACTACGAGCAGTACTTC | CASSGVNYEQYF
. | TRBJ2-1 | TRBV21-1 | . | TGTGCCAGCAGCAATCGACAGGGGGAAGGGGAGCAGTTCTTC | CASSNRQGEGEQFF
. | TRBJ1-6 | TRBV6-5 | . | TGTGCCAGCAGTTACGAGGGCCGCGATAATTCACCCCTCCACTTT | CASSYEGRDNSPLHF
. | TRBJ2-7 | TRBV9 | TRBD1 | TGTGCCAGCAGCTCCGGACAGGACCTTACCTACGAGCAGTACTTC | CASSSGQDLTYEQYF
. | TRBJ1-2 | TRBV7-3 | . | TGTGCCAGCAGCTCCGGGGAAACCGGGCTCTACACCTTC | CASSSGETGLYTF
. | TRBJ1-6 | TRBV5-4 | . | TGTGCCAGCAGCTTGGCCGGCGGAAATTCACCCCTCCACTTT | CASSLAGGNSPLHF
. | TRBJ2-3 | TRBV5-6 | . | TGTGCCAGCAGCTTGCTTCGTAGCACAGATACGCAGTATTTT | CASSLLRSTDTQYF
. | TRBJ1-1 | TRBV11-2 | TRBD1 | TGTGCCAGCAGCTCCCGGACAGGCGCGAACACTGAAGCTTTCTTT | CASSSRTGANTEAFF
few | TRBJ1-3 | TRBV21-1 | . | TGTGCCAGCAGCGAGGAGGGGACAGACTCTGGAAACACCATATATTTT | CASSEEGTDSGNTIYF
few | TRBJ2-4 | TRBV27 | . | TGTGCCAGCAGTTCCCTGGACAGCATTCAGTACTTC | CASSSLDSIQYF
. | TRBJ1-1 | TRBV6-1 | TRBD1 | TGTGCCAGCAGTGAATCCGGGACAAGGACAGGGAGGGATGAAGCTTTCTTT | CASSESGTRTGRDEAFF
few | TRBJ2-7 | TRBV6-6 | . | TGTGCCAGCAGACATATCCAGGGCTACGAGCAGTACTTC | CASRHIQGYEQYF
. | TRBJ2-7 | TRBV6-6 | . | TGTGCCAGCAGTCCGGGAATCTACGAGCAGTACTTC | CASSPGIYEQYF
. | TRBJ1-5 | TRBV7-2 | . | TGTGCCAGCAGCATGCAGGGGACTAGCAATCAGCCCCAGCATTTT | CASSMQGTSNQPQHF
. | TRBJ1-2 | TRBV27 | . | TGTGCCAGCAACTTCGGGAGGGAGGGCGGCTACACCTTC | CASNFGREGGYTF
. | TRBJ1-6 | TRBV6-1 | TRBD1 | TGTGCCAGCAGTGACTTTACAGGGGGCTCCTATAATTCACCCCTCCACTTT | CASSDFTGGSYNSPLHF
. | TRBJ2-7 | TRBV5-4 | TRBD1 | TGTGCCAGCAGCTTGGAGGGACAGGGACTCTCCTACGAGCAGTACTTC | CASSLEGQGLSYEQYF
. | TRBJ2-5 | TRBV5-1 | . | TGCGCCAGCAGCCCAGGGTTGGAGCGCGGACAAGAGACCCAGTACTTC | CASSPGLERGQETQYF
. | TRBJ1-5 | TRBV28 | TRBD1 | TGTGCCAGCAGTTTATTCTCCATTAGGGACAGGGGGCCCACCCAGCCCCAGCATTTT | CASSLFSIRDRGPTQPQHF
. | TRBJ2-7 | TRBV5-4 | TRBD2 | TGTGCCAGCAGCCCGGGGGGGGTTTTAGCCTACGAGCAGTACTTC | CASSPGGVLAYEQYF
. | TRBJ1-5 | TRBV7-9 | TRBD1 | TGTGCCAGCAGTACCGGGACAGGGGGGGTCCAGCCCCAGCATTTT | CASSTGTGGVQPQHF
. | TRBJ1-1 | TRBV7-9 | . | TGTGCCAGCATGAAGACAGTGAACACTGAAGCTTTCTTT | CASMKTVNTEAFF
. | TRBJ2-7 | TRBV27 | . | TGTGCCAGCAGTGGGTCTCTGACAGGAGGCGAGCAGTACTTC | CASSGSLTGGEQYF
. | TRBJ2-3 | TRBV2 | TRBD1 | TGTGCCAGCAAAGCAGGGACAGGGGTGGGCACAGATACGCAGTATTTT | CASKAGTGVGTDTQYF
. | TRBJ1-2 | TRBV28 | . | TGTGCCAGCAGTCCGCCACAGGACGGTTTGAGGGGCTACACCTTC | CASSPPQDGLRGYTF
. | TRBJ2-7 | TRBV4-2 | TRBD1 | TGTGCCAGCAGCCAAGGTCCGGCCGGGACAGGGGACCACGAGCAGTACTTC | CASSQGPAGTGDHEQYF
few | TRBJ1-2 | TRBV6-5 | TRBD1 | TGTGCCAGCAGTCCCCAGGGGGACTATGGCTACACCTTC | CASSPQGDYGYTF
. | TRBJ1-1 | TRBV7-3 | TRBD1 | TGTGCCAGCAGCACAATAGGACAGGGTAAAGGGGACACTGAAGCTTTCTTT | CASSTIGQGKGDTEAFF
. | TRBJ2-2 | TRBV7-8 | . | TGTGCCAGCAGCTTAGGACAGAACACCGGGGAGCTGTTTTTT | CASSLGQNTGELFF
. | TRBJ1-3 | TRBV5-4 | . | TGTGCCAGCAGCTCCGGTGGAGGAGGTTACGGAAACACCATATATTTT | CASSSGGGGYGNTIYF
few | TRBJ2-5 | TRBV11-2 | TRBD1 | TGTGCCAGCTTGGGAGCCGGGACAGGGAGAGGAGAGACCCAGTACTTC | CASLGAGTGRGETQYF
. | TRBJ2-3 | TRBV9 | . | TGTGCCAGCAGCGTAGAAGGGAGGACAGATACGCAGTATTTT | CASSVEGRTDTQYF
. | TRBJ2-6 | TRBV5-1 | TRBD1 | TGCGCCAGCAGCCAGGGGGCGGGGGGGGCCAACGTCCTGACTTTC | CASSQGAGGANVLTF